What follows are 15 T cell receptor beta chains derived from one specimen sequenced in a study of regulatory T cells in long-lasting Graves disease. Indicated time point: newly diagnosed GD, antithyroid drugs for less than 3 months. Extracted RNA from PBMCs served as the source of the TCR library. Arm-PCR with iRepertoire HTBI primers amplified the CDR3 regions for these TCR beta libraries. TCRdb re-called the multiplex PCR reads with MiXCR, one entry per CDR3 protein. The sample includes over 500,000 distinct CDR3 sequences, roughly 15% of them seen just once. These data were likewise used in another study, on T cells in Graves' hyperthyroidism and ophthalmopathy.

The specimen was peripheral blood mononuclear cells (PBMCs), collected at new diagnosis, from a patient treated with antithyroid drugs. These receptors were obtained from a woman aged 25-40 years with Graves disease.

This clonotype occurred many times. This chain joins TRBV28 and TRBJ2-2; 10 bases line up with TRBD1. The V and J ends lost 5 bases and 6 bases, in that order; junction bases with no gene match: 6. The CDR3 contains 15 residues. Germline V gene sequence: CDR1 MDHEN, CDR2 SYDVKM. The CDR3 coding sequence is TGTGCCAGCAGTCAGACAGGGGGCGTAGCCGGGGAGCTGTTTTTT. Its protein is CASSQTGGVAGELFF.

The chain combines TRBV18 with TRBJ2-1; TRBD2 matches at 10 bases. The ends lost 3 bases at V and 5 bases at J; junction bases unmatched: 4. There are 15 residues in the CDR3. CDR1 KGHSH and CDR2 LQKENI come from the germline V gene. The CDR3 sequence: CASSPTSGANNEQFF. CDR3 coding DNA: TGTGCCAGCTCACCTACTAGCGGGGCCAACAATGAGCAGTTCTTC.

The sample holds many counts of this clonotype. The chain combines TRBV11-2 with TRBJ2-7; weak D call: TRBD2 (5 bases). The germline V gene encodes CDR1 SGHAT and CDR2 FQNNGV. The CDR3 has 13 amino acids. Trimming stripped 1 base from V and 4 bases from J, with 8 bases between. CDR3 in amino acids: CASSLAREYEQYF. DNA of the CDR3: TGTGCCAGCAGCTTAGCACGGGAATACGAGCAGTACTTC.

Points on this clonotype: This may come from a read error, since a much larger clone is one base off. In DNA form, the CDR3 reads TGTGCCAGCGTCTCTCCGGACAGGTGCCATGGCTACACCTTC. Its translation is CASVSPDRCHGYTF. V is TRBV28 and J is TRBJ1-2; 7 bases match TRBD1. Trimming cost V 8 bases and J 6 bases; bases outside gene matches: 12. CDR3 length: 14 amino acids. CDR1 MDHEN and CDR2 SYDVKM come from the germline V gene.

The chain recombines TRBV20-1 with TRBJ2-5; 8 bases align to TRBD1. V lost 1 base, J lost 5 bases, and 6 bases stayed unmatched. The CDR3 loop spans 14 amino acids. The V gene's germline CDR1 is DFQATT and CDR2 SNEGSKA (reference sequence). CDR3 region: CSARGPTGAETQYF. DNA for the CDR3: TGCAGTGCTAGAGGCCCGACAGGGGCCGAGACCCAGTACTTC.

V usage is TRBV9 and J usage is TRBJ2-7, with D possibly TRBD2 on 6 matching bases. CDR3 size: 16 residues. Looked up from germline, CDR1 is SGDLS and CDR2 is YYNGEE. V was pared by 1 base and J by 2 bases, with 16 bases between. The CDR3 sequence is CASSVRREAPTYEQYF. CDR3 sequence (DNA): TGTGCCAGCAGCGTACGGAGGGAGGCCCCCACCTACGAGCAGTACTTC.

This clonotype was counted many times. The V and J genes are TRBV7-2 and TRBJ2-3; perhaps TRBD2 as D (5 bases). The CDR3 loop spans 14 amino acids. The V end was cut by 3 bases, the J end by 0 bases, with 7 bases between. Germline CDR1 SGHTA, CDR2 FQGNSA. CDR3 coding DNA: TGTGCCAGCAGCTTTCAGCGGAGCACAGATACGCAGTATTTT. Translation: CASSFQRSTDTQYF.

The sample holds a few counts of this clonotype. The V gene is TRBV3-1, the J gene TRBJ2-7, with 11 nucleotides matching TRBD1. The CDR3 has 15 amino acids. The germline gives CDR1 LGHDT, CDR2 YNNKEL (reference sequence). V shed 4 bases and J 5 bases; nucleotides not matched to a gene: 7. The CDR3 bases are TGTGCCAGCAGCCGGGGCCGGGACAGGGGGAACGAGCAGTACTTC. It translates to CASSRGRDRGNEQYF.

This clonotype has at least ten counts. The chain uses TRBV19 and TRBJ1-1; 7 bases match TRBD1. Germline-derived CDR1 and CDR2 are LNHDA and SQIVND (reference sequence). The CDR3 consists of 15 residues. V was clipped by 3 bases and J by 2 bases; unmatched bases: 6. The CDR3 loop is CASSIQQGINTEAFF. In nucleotides, the CDR3 is TGTGCCAGTAGTATTCAACAGGGGATCAACACTGAAGCTTTCTTT.

This clonotype was detected ten times or more. For the CDR3, the DNA is TGCGCCACCAAGACGTCCACAGCGGGAGCCGAGCAGTACTTC. This encodes CATKTSTAGAEQYF. The chain is built from TRBV5-1 and TRBJ2-7, with 8 bases identical to TRBD2. The germline V gene has CDR1 SGHRS and CDR2 YFSETQ. The junction had 14 bases not matched to a gene; V was cut back by 9 bases and J by 6 bases. The CDR3 length is 14 residues. The whole variable domain, filled in from reference TRBV5-1 and TRBJ2-7, reads KAGVTQTPRYLIKTRGQQVTLSCSPISGHRSVSWYQQTPGQGLQFLFEYFSETQRNKGNFPGRFSGRQFSNSRSEMNVSTLELGDSALYLCATKTSTAGAEQYFGPGTRLTVT.

The sample holds many counts of this clonotype. V and J are TRBV20-1 and TRBJ2-5; D is unresolved. Germline CDR1 reads DFQATT; CDR2 reads SNEGSKA (reference sequence). The V and J ends lost 1 base and 5 bases respectively, with 14 bases between them. The CDR3 runs 14 residues. Written as DNA, the CDR3 is TGCAGTGCTAGAGGCCCTCGGGCAGCGGAGACCCAGTACTTC. It is translated as CSARGPRAAETQYF.

This clonotype showed up many times. The rearrangement links TRBV20-1 to TRBJ1-1; D remains ambiguous. The CDR3 spans 13 residues. CDR1 and CDR2 from the germline V gene are DFQATT and SNEGSKA (reference sequence). V dropped 2 bases and J dropped 1 base, with 8 bases sitting between them. The CDR3 region has the DNA TGCAGTGCTAGACCCCTGGGGAACACTGAAGCTTTCTTT. Protein: CSARPLGNTEAFF.

This clonotype was recorded at least ten times. The chain uses TRBV3-1 and TRBJ1-1; weak D call: TRBD1 (6 bases). V lost 6 bases and J 2 bases, leaving 16 bases between the germline ends. This CDR3 is built from 15 residues. Germline lookup yields CDR1 LGHDT and CDR2 YNNKEL (reference sequence). CDR3 sequence: CASRKTGTTNTEAFF. CDR3 coding DNA: TGTGCCAGCAGGAAGACCGGGACAACTAACACTGAAGCTTTCTTT.

The chain uses TRBV25-1 and TRBJ2-7; TRBD1 matches 8 bases. The trim removed 6 bases at V and 3 bases at J, leaving 10 bases unmatched. CDR3 length: 15 amino acids. Germline V gene data show CDR1 as MGHDK and CDR2 as SYGVNS. The CDR3 loop reads CASSPGGTGNYEQYF. In DNA form, the CDR3 reads TGTGCCAGCAGCCCCGGCGGGACAGGAAACTACGAGCAGTACTTC.

A note on this clonotype: Since a much larger clone is just one base distant, this may be a read error. This sequence joins TRBV12-3 or TRBV12-4 and TRBJ2-1, with TRBD2 matching over 10 bases. The CDR3 runs 15 residues. Here the CDR3 DNA reads TGTGCCAGCAGCGAGCGGGAGGGTTCCTACGATGAGCAGTTCTTC. It is translated as CASSEREGSYDEQFF.